Listed below are T cell receptor beta chains from one sample, sequenced in a study of somatic mutations in cytotoxic T cells in rheumatoid arthritis. Only in-frame clones appear in the TCRdb table, and some are missing; sequencing was by immunoSEQ multiplex PCR. Among under 20,000 clones listed, roughly 77% were seen once. Material: CD8+ T cells sorted from blood. Receptors were obtained from an adult with rheumatoid arthritis. Both conserved end residues are part of each CDR3. Fields, in order: clone size, D gene, V gene, J gene, CDR3 DNA, CDR3 protein. The D gene is left open where the match is weak. Only part of the rows carry a size: once, few, many, or a class if the clone is expanded.

>NA|NA|TRBV7-9|TRBJ1-6
TGTGCCAGCAGCTTGGGGGGGTTGAGCTCCTATAATTCACCCCTCCACTTT
CASSLGGLSSYNSPLHF
>NA|NA|TRBV11-2|TRBJ1-2
TGTGCCAGCAGCTTCGGTCCGGGACTGGACTATGGCTACACCTTC
CASSFGPGLDYGYTF
>NA|TRBD1|TRBV7-8|TRBJ2-7
TGTGCCAGCAGCCTCAAGAGGGGACAGTTCCCTGACTACGAGCAGTACTTC
CASSLKRGQFPDYEQYF
>medium-sized|TRBD2|TRBV4-1|TRBJ2-7
TGCGCCAGCAGCCAGGCGGGAGACGAGCAGTACTTC
CASSQAGDEQYF
>NA|TRBD2|TRBV9|TRBJ2-1
TGTGCCAGCAGCGACGGGGGGGCGTCCTACAATGAGCAGTTCTTC
CASSDGGASYNEQFF
>NA|NA|TRBV15|TRBJ2-7
TGTGCCACCAGCAGGCCAGGGGACCCCTACGAGCAGTACTTC
CATSRPGDPYEQYF
>NA|NA|TRBV19|TRBJ2-7
TGTGCCAGTAGTATCGGGCTGGCGAGCCCATACGAGCAGTACTTC
CASSIGLASPYEQYF
>NA|NA|TRBV10-2|TRBJ2-1
TGCGCCAGCAGTGAGGGAGGAAATGAGCAGTTCTTC
CASSEGGNEQFF
>once|NA|TRBV2|TRBJ1-2
TGTGCCAGCAGTGAAGCGAGGACTACTATGGGCTACACCTTC
CASSEARTTMGYTF
>NA|NA|TRBV11-2|TRBJ2-1
TGTGCCAGCAGCTTAGGAGGGGGAGGCGAGCAGTTCTTC
CASSLGGGGEQFF
>NA|TRBD1|TRBV14|TRBJ2-7
TGTGCCAGCAGCCCTTGGACAGGGGCCTTAGGGTACGAGCAGTACTTC
CASSPWTGALGYEQYF
>NA|TRBD1|TRBV5-6|TRBJ2-5
TGTGCCAGCAGCCTCGCGGGCGGTGACAGGGGCTTGGAGACCCAGTACTTC
CASSLAGGDRGLETQYF
>few|NA|TRBV6-4|TRBJ2-7
TGTGCCAGCAGTCATCCAAGCTCCTACGAGCAGTACTTC
CASSHPSSYEQYF
>few|NA|TRBV6-1|TRBJ1-1
TGTGCCAGCAGTTCAGGGGAGAACACTGAAGCTTTCTTT
CASSSGENTEAFF
>few|TRBD2|TRBV27|TRBJ2-7
TGTGCCAGCAGTTCGTTGCTAGCGGGAGTCCTCGAGCAGTACTTC
CASSSLLAGVLEQYF
>NA|NA|TRBV4-2|TRBJ1-5
TGTGCCAGCAGCCAAGGGAAAGGCCAGCCCCAGCATTTT
CASSQGKGQPQHF
>NA|TRBD2|TRBV7-9|TRBJ2-1
TGTGCCAGCAGCTTAGCGGGAATAGCGGGAGGACCTCCGCGGAATGAGCAGTTCTTC
CASSLAGIAGGPPRNEQFF
>NA|TRBD1|TRBV28|TRBJ2-5
TGTGCCAGCATGGGACAGGGGCATTCAGAGACCCAGTACTTC
CASMGQGHSETQYF
>NA|TRBD1|TRBV27|TRBJ1-1
TGTGCCAGCAGTTCGTCTTGGGACAGTGTACTTGAGGCTTTCTTT
CASSSSWDSVLEAFF
>few|NA|TRBV5-8|TRBJ2-7
TGTGCCAGCAGCCCCCGGTTAGGGGACCCTTGGAGGGAGCAGTACTTC
CASSPRLGDPWREQYF
>NA|NA|TRBV27|TRBJ1-6
TGTGCCAGCAGCGACCTTCCCTCCACAATTTCACCCCTCCACTTT
CASSDLPSTISPLHF
>NA|TRBD1|TRBV5-5|TRBJ2-5
TGTGCCAGCAGCCCCGGGACAGGGCGTCAAGAGACCCAGTACTTC
CASSPGTGRQETQYF
>NA|NA|TRBV30|TRBJ2-1
TGTGCCTGGAGTGTGCTTTCTGGAAATGAGCAGTTCTTC
CAWSVLSGNEQFF
>NA|NA|TRBV27|TRBJ2-1
TGTGCCAGCAGCCTCAGAACACCGGCGTACAATGAGCAGTTCTTC
CASSLRTPAYNEQFF
>NA|NA|TRBV6-5|TRBJ1-1
TGTGCCAGCAGTTACTTGGGACTCCAGAACACTGAAGCTTTCTTT
CASSYLGLQNTEAFF
>NA|TRBD1|TRBV7-8|TRBJ1-1
TGTGCCAGCACCGTACAGGGGGCAAGAACTGAAGCTTTCTTT
CASTVQGARTEAFF
>NA|NA|TRBV5-1|TRBJ1-4
TGCGCCAGGCCCCAACGCGACAAGGGATACGAAAAACTGTTTTTT
CARPQRDKGYEKLFF
>NA|NA|TRBV7-2|TRBJ2-2
TGTGCCAGCAGCTATGTTAGGGAGCTGTTTTTT
CASSYVRELFF
>NA|NA|TRBV15|TRBJ1-2
TGTGCCACCAGCAGAGATTTGGGCAGGCGCCCCGACTATGGCTACACCTTC
CATSRDLGRRPDYGYTF
>NA|NA|TRBV7-8|TRBJ2-7
TGTGCCAGCAGCTTAGAGGGGACAAGTTTCTCCTACGAGCAGTACTTC
CASSLEGTSFSYEQYF
>few|NA|TRBV5-4|TRBJ1-2
TGTGCCAGCAGCTCGGGGACCATGAACTATGGCTACACCTTC
CASSSGTMNYGYTF
>NA|TRBD1|TRBV29-1|TRBJ2-7
TGCAGCGTTAACGGCCTTGACCCGGGACAGGCCACAGAGAGGCCCTACGAGCAGTACTTC
CSVNGLDPGQATERPYEQYF
>NA|NA|TRBV2|TRBJ2-7
TGTGCCAGCAGTCAAGCGGAGGATGGCTCCTACGAGCAGTACTTC
CASSQAEDGSYEQYF
>NA|TRBD2|TRBV27|TRBJ2-2
TGTGCCAGCAGTCACCTCCCCGGGAGGAGAACCGGGGAGCTGTTTTTT
CASSHLPGRRTGELFF
>NA|NA|TRBV4-1|TRBJ2-1
TGCGCCAGCAGCGCCCAAGAGACGAGGGGCGATGAGCAGTTCTTC
CASSAQETRGDEQFF
>NA|NA|TRBV9|TRBJ1-3
TGTGCCAGCAGCGACAATACAGGGAGCTCTGGAAACACCATATATTTT
CASSDNTGSSGNTIYF
>NA|TRBD2|TRBV4-1|TRBJ2-5
TGCGCCAGCAGCCGGGCTGGTAGCGGGGAGGAGACCCAGTACTTC
CASSRAGSGEETQYF
>NA|NA|TRBV7-9|TRBJ2-2
TGTGCCAGCAGCGGGACAGGAGGACTAGCGAACACCGGGGAGCTGTTTTTT
CASSGTGGLANTGELFF
>NA|TRBD2|TRBV10-2|TRBJ2-3
TGCGCCAGCTTAGCGGGAGGGCCTGGGACGCAGTATTTT
CASLAGGPGTQYF
>NA|NA|TRBV27|TRBJ2-7
TGTGCCAGCAGTTTATTGGGTGACGAGCAGTACTTC
CASSLLGDEQYF
>NA|NA|TRBV7-9|TRBJ1-1
TGTGCCAGCAGCCCCAGAGAGTCCTGGTCACTAGGAACGAACACTGAAGCTTTCTTT
CASSPRESWSLGTNTEAFF
>NA|TRBD1|TRBV10-3|TRBJ1-3
TGTGCCATCAGTCTTCCCGGGACAGGACCCCAAATCAGTGGCTCTGGAAACACCATATATTTT
CAISLPGTGPQISGSGNTIYF
>NA|NA|TRBV7-9|TRBJ1-1
TGTGCCAGCAGCCCCGGTCCGGTGAGAACTGAAGCTTTCTTT
CASSPGPVRTEAFF
>NA|TRBD1|TRBV6-5|TRBJ1-2
TGTGCCAGCAGTTCTGGGACAGCAGTAAACTATGGCTACACCTTC
CASSSGTAVNYGYTF
>NA|TRBD2|TRBV28|TRBJ2-1
TGTGCCAGCAGTTTAGCGGGAGGGGCTGGTGAGCAGTTCTTC
CASSLAGGAGEQFF
>NA|NA|TRBV4-2|TRBJ2-5
TGTGCCAGCAGCCAGGATCCGGGCTCCTACCCTTTAGAGACCCAGTACTTC
CASSQDPGSYPLETQYF
>NA|TRBD1|TRBV2|TRBJ2-4
TGTGCCAGCAGGGGGACAGGGTCCGAGCGGAAAAACATTCAGTACTTC
CASRGTGSERKNIQYF
>NA|NA|TRBV19|TRBJ1-6
TGTGCCAGCAACCCGGGCCTTGTTTCACCCCTCCACTTT
CASNPGLVSPLHF
>NA|TRBD2|TRBV5-6|TRBJ2-1
TGTGCCAGCCTCCCCCCAGCGGGAGGGAACAATGAGCAGTTCTTC
CASLPPAGGNNEQFF
>few|TRBD1|TRBV19|TRBJ2-7
TGTGCCAGTAGTTTGGGGACAGGGGGCGACGAGCAGTACTTC
CASSLGTGGDEQYF
>NA|TRBD2|TRBV4-1|TRBJ2-7
TGCGCCAGCAGCCAAGGGACGGGACTAGCGGGAGGGTGGTCCTACGAGCAGTACTTC
CASSQGTGLAGGWSYEQYF
>NA|NA|TRBV7-9|TRBJ2-1
TGTGCCAGCAGCCTCGGGTCTCCGTTCAATGAGCAGTTCTTC
CASSLGSPFNEQFF